This TCR beta chain appears in the sequencing data of a study of PD-1 blockade in classical Hodgkin lymphoma. The wider study: Patients were administered nivolumab (3 mg/kg intravenously) every 2 weeks.

Remarks on this clone: Its specificity is not known. At one of its ends the junction is not consistent with the germline gene, which may arise from a read error.

Only in-frame clones appear in the TCRdb table, and some are missing; sequencing was by immunoSEQ multiplex PCR. Seen here are about 50,000 clones, about 75% observed once, and the top ten hold about an eighth. Time point here: cycle 4 day 1 (C4D1), after 6 weeks of nivolumab. Relapse was seen in all patients after autologous stem cell transplantation, and brentuximab vedotin exposure was variable. The study, taken as a whole, reports: Prior to therapy, complete responders displayed diversity much like that of newly diagnosed patients. The CD4+ diversity rise by C4D1 was clearest in complete responders. Newly diagnosed patients were said to have less baseline TCR diversity than healthy donors did.

The specimen was peripheral blood mononuclear cells (PBMCs), collected before the fourth cycle of nivolumab. The clonotype originates from a human donor with classical Hodgkin lymphoma.

This CDR3 is CASSLRDYPQETQYF. The CDR3, as DNA: TGTGCTAGCAGCCTCCGGGACTACCCACAAGAGACCCAGTACTTC. The genes are TRBV7-7 and TRBJ2-5, with 7 bases aligning to TRBD2. The CDR3 is made up of 15 amino acids. Germline CDR1 reads SSHAT; CDR2 reads FNYEAQ (reference sequence). The full variable domain, its missing parts supplied by reference TRBV7-7 and TRBJ2-5, is GAGVSQSPRYKVTKRGQDVTLRCDPISSHATLYWYQQALGQGPEFLTYFNYEAQPDKSGLPSDRFSAERPEGSISTLTIQRTEQRDSAMYRCASSLRDYPQETQYFGPGTRLLVL.